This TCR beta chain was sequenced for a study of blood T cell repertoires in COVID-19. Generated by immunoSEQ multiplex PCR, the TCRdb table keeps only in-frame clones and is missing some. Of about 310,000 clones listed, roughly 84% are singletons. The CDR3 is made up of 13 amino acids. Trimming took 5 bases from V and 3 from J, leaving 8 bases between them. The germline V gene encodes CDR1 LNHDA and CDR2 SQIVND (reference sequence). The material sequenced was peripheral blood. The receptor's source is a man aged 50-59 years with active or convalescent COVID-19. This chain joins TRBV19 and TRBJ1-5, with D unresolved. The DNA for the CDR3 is TGTGCCAGTAGTTCCGGTATCAATCAGCCCCAGCATTTT. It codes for CASSSGINQPQHF.